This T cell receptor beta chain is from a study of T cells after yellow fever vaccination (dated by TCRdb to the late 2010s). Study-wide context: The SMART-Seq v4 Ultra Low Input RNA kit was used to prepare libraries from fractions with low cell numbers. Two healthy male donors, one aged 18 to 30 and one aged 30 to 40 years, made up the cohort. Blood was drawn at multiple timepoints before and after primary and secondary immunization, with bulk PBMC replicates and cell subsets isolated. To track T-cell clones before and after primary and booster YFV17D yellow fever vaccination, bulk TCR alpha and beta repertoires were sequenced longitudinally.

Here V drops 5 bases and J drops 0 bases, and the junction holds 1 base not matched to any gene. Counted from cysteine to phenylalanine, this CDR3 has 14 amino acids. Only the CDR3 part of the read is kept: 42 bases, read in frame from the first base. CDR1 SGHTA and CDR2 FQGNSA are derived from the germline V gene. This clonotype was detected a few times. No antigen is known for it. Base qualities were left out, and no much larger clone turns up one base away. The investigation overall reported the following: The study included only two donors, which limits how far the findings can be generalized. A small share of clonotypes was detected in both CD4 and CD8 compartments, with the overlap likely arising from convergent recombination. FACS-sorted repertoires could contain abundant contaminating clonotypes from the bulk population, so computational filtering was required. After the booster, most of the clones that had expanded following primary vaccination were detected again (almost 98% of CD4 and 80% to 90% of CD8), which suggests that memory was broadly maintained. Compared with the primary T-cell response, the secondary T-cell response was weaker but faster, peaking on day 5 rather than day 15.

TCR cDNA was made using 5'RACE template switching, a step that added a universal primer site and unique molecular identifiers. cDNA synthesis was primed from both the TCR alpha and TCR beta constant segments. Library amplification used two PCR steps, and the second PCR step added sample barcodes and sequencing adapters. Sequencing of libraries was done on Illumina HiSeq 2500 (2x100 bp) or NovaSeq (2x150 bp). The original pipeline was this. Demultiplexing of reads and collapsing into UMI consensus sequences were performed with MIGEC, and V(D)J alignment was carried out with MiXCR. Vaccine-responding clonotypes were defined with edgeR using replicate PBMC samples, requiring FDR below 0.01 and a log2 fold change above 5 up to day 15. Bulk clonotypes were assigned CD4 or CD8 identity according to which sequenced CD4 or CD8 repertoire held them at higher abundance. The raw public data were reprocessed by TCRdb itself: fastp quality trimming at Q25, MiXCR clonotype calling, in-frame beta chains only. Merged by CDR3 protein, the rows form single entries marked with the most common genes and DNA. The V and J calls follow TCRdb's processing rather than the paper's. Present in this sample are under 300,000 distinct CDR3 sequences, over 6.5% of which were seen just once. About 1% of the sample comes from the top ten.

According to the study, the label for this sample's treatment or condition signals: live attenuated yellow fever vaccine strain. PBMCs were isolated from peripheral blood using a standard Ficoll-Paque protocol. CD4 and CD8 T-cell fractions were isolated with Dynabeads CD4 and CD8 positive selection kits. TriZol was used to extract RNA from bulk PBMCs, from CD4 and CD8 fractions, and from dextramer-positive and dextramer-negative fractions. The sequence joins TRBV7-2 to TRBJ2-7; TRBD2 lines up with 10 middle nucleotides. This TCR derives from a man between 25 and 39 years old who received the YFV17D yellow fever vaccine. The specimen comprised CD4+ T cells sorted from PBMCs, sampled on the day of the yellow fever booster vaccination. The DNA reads TGTGCCAGCAGCACTAGCGGGGACTCCTACGAGCAGTACTTC. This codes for CASSTSGDSYEQYF.